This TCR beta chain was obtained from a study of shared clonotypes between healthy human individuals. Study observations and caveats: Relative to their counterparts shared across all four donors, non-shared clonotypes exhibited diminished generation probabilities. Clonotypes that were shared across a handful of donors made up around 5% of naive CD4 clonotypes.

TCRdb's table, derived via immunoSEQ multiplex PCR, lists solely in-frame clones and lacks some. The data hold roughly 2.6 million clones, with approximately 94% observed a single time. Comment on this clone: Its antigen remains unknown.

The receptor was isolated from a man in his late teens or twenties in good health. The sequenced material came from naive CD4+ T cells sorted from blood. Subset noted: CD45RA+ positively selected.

The CDR3 is CASSPRVAADTQYF. CDR3 DNA: TGTGCCAGCAGTCCCCGCGTGGCCGCAGATACGCAGTATTTT. The chain recombines TRBV27 with TRBJ2-3; D unclear. This CDR3 comprises 14 residues. Trimming shortened V by 5 bases and J by 4 bases, and 13 bases separated the two germline ends. Germline V CDR1 and CDR2: MNHEY, SMNVEV (reference sequence).